This TCR beta chain stems from a study of human T cells and chemical hapten exposure. Noted time point: healthy volunteer bleed at 2 weeks. Total RNA was isolated from whole blood that had not been fractionated. Individual cDNA molecules (in the library) carried attached unique molecular identifiers. Each CDR3 protein gets one entry after TCRdb re-called the RACE reads with MiXCR. The sample contains about 130,000 distinct CDR3 sequences, around 8.3% of which appear only once. Trimming stripped 1 base from V and 4 bases from J, with 10 bases between. The CDR3 sequence is 15 residues long. Germline loops: CDR1 LNHDA, CDR2 SQIVND (reference sequence). This clonotype appeared many times.

The chain combines TRBV19 with TRBJ1-4, with D unclear. The origin of this receptor is a male donor in good health. Some clones in this sample may be carry-over from other donors' samples. Sequences were obtained from whole blood. The CDR3 DNA follows: TGTGCCAGTAGTATAGGTCCGGTCCTTAATGAAAAACTGTTTTTT. It yields the protein CASSIGPVLNEKLFF.